The entry that follows covers one T cell receptor (beta chain) sequence. Germline values: CDR1 DFQATT, CDR2 SNEGSKA (reference sequence). Deletions cut 3 bases from V and 0 bases from J, with 20 bases between. The CDR3 consists of 17 residues. This specimen comes from a study of blood T cell repertoires in COVID-19. Study context: There were acute and convalescent COVID-19 samples, and they came from the United States, Italy and Spain. Sources were T cells, B-cell-depleted T cells, or PBMCs; the material itself was cDNA or gDNA.

As originally analysed: Amplification of reference gene primers provided the estimated nucleated cell counts. Sequencing was performed with immunoSEQ multiplex PCR; in TCRdb, only in-frame clones are kept and a portion is missing. The V and J calls and clone size come from that table; D and trimming were worked out from the DNA. The repertoire holds 150,000 to 200,000 clones, with about 85% as singletons. Sample: peripheral blood. The chain uses TRBV20-1 and TRBJ1-1; maybe TRBD1 (5 bases). This clonotype originated in a man aged 60-69 years with active or convalescent COVID-19. The DNA of the CDR3 is TGCAGTGCTAGTCTTTTTGACAGCGACGTCATGAACACTGAAGCTTTCTTT. It specifies CSASLFDSDVMNTEAFF.